Listed here are 30 T cell receptor beta chains from one sample, sequenced in a study of cytomegalovirus exposure and HLA in healthy donors (dated by TCRdb to the late 2010s). Library creation used the immunoSEQ multiplex PCR assay. For the multiplex PCR, a mixture combining 60 forward primers for TCR Vbeta segments and 13 reverse primers for TCR Jbeta segments was used. In its TCRdb copy, this immuneACCESS table keeps in-frame sequences only and misses some clones. Where compared with another copy, unresolved V genes explain less than half of these, and the others have no known cause. For this sample there are about 220,000 clones; approximately 83% appear just once. The ten top clones hold 0.71% of the sample. The sequenced sample consisted of PBMCs. All receptors derive from a boy under 10 years old in good health and CMV-seronegative.

This clone was seen only once. V and J are TRBV11-2 and TRBJ2-3; 12 bases are a match to TRBD2. The germline V gene has CDR1 SGHAT and CDR2 FQNNGV. The CDR3 is made up of 18 amino acids. V lost 1 base and J lost 6; bases outside the gene matches: 11. CDR3 in amino acids: CASSLGTASGRVWDTQYF. CDR3 bases: TGTGCCAGCAGCTTAGGGACGGCTAGCGGGAGGGTTTGGGATACGCAGTATTTT.

V gene TRBV7-9 combines with J gene TRBJ2-2; 9 nucleotides agree with TRBD1. V was pared by 4 bases and J by 2 bases, with 5 bases of the junction left unmatched. The CDR3 length is 16 residues. Per germline, CDR1 SEHNR and CDR2 FQNEAQ (reference sequence). The CDR3, as DNA: TGTGCCAGCAGCTCTGGACAGGGGATAAACACCGGGGAGCTGTTTTTT. The encoded protein is CASSSGQGINTGELFF.

This clone was observed a handful of times. The rearrangement joins TRBV2 to TRBJ1-5, with a possible D match to TRBD1 (5 bases). The CDR3 has 13 amino acids. V was clipped by 3 bases and J by 6 bases, with 9 bases between them. Looked up from germline, CDR1 is SNHLY and CDR2 is FYNNEI. The CDR3 sequence: CASSDRVGQPQHF. The CDR3 DNA sequence: TGTGCCAGCAGTGACAGGGTGGGTCAGCCCCAGCATTTT.

The rearrangement links TRBV7-9 to TRBJ1-2; D not certain. V gave up 5 bases and J gave up 4 bases, with 20 bases separating them. Germline V CDR1 and CDR2: SEHNR, FQNEAQ (reference sequence). The CDR3 runs 16 residues. The CDR3 sequence is CASSTGKWEGSYGYTF. The CDR3 coding sequence is TGTGCCAGCAGCACCGGGAAGTGGGAAGGGAGCTATGGCTACACCTTC.

The count of this clone is one. This rearrangement joins TRBV29-1 to TRBJ2-7; 7 positions match TRBD1. Germline V gene data show CDR1 as SQVTM and CDR2 as ANQGSEA. CDR3 length: 13 amino acids. J gave up 6 bases and V 7 bases, and 12 bases lay outside the gene matches. CDR3 loop: CSGFNRGGGEQYF. CDR3 nucleotide sequence: TGCAGCGGGTTTAACAGGGGTGGGGGCGAGCAGTACTTC.

CDR3 amino acids: CASSPKAFGGEKLFF. Here the CDR3 DNA reads TGTGCCAGCAGCCCAAAGGCATTTGGAGGGGAAAAACTGTTTTTT. The gene calls are TRBV7-9 and TRBJ1-4, with unresolved D. The CDR3 contains 15 residues. Trimming took off 5 bases at V and 8 bases at J, with 18 bases between the two ends. Germline values: CDR1 SEHNR, CDR2 FQNEAQ (reference sequence). Full variable domain (rest looked up from reference TRBV7-9 and TRBJ1-4): DTGVSQNPRHKITKRGQNVTFRCDPISEHNRLYWYRQTLGQGPEFLTYFQNEAQLEKSRLLSDRFSAERPKGSFSTLEIQRTEQGDSAMYLCASSPKAFGGEKLFFGSGTQLSVL.

This CDR3 is CASSLRGTGGNTEAFF. The CDR3 coding sequence is TGCGCCAGCAGCCTGCGCGGGACAGGGGGCAACACTGAAGCTTTCTTT. The V and J genes are TRBV4-1 and TRBJ1-1; 12 nucleotides agree with TRBD1. Germline V CDR1 and CDR2: MGHRA, YSYEKL. V was clipped by 4 bases and J by 2 bases; unmatched bases: 5. The CDR3 has 16 amino acids.

This clone was seen more than once but under ten times. Distinct nucleotide sequences in the sample also encode this CDR3. Here the CDR3 reads CASSLAGLYNEQFF. The DNA for the CDR3 is TGTGCCAGCAGCTTAGCGGGACTATACAATGAGCAGTTCTTC. J is TRBJ2-1 and V is TRBV13, with 7 bases lining up with TRBD2. The CDR3 loop spans 14 amino acids. Per the germline V gene, CDR1 is PRHDT and CDR2 is FYEKMQ (reference sequence). V lost 1 base, J lost 4 bases, and 1 base stayed unmatched.

The V and J genes are TRBV15 and TRBJ2-3; no reliable D call. Germline CDR1 reads LNHNV; CDR2 reads YYDKDF (reference sequence). V lost 2 bases to trimming and J lost 6 bases, with 9 bases between them. This CDR3 is built from 13 residues. The CDR3 DNA reads as TGTGCCACCAGCAGACGACTTAAGGATACGCAGTATTTT. Its protein is CATSRRLKDTQYF.

The rearrangement links TRBV27 to TRBJ2-7; 13 nucleotides line up with TRBD2. V shed 1 base, J shed 3 bases, and the junction held 6 bases outside the gene matches. This CDR3 region has 17 residues. In germline, CDR1 is MNHEY, CDR2 SMNVEV (reference sequence). The CDR3 DNA sequence: TGTGCCAGCAGTTTATTTGGACTAGCGGGAGAATTCTACGAGCAGTACTTC. Translated, it gives CASSLFGLAGEFYEQYF.

This clone came up a few times. The V and J genes are TRBV2 and TRBJ1-2; 7 bases fit TRBD1. The CDR3 runs to 13 residues. Germline CDR1 and CDR2: SNHLY and FYNNEI. Trimming cost V 7 bases and J 4 bases; bases outside gene matches: 6. In DNA, the CDR3 is TGTGCCAGCACAACGGGACAGAGCTATGGCTACACCTTC. Translation: CASTTGQSYGYTF.

The chain joins TRBV2 to TRBJ2-3; 11 positions agree with TRBD1. This CDR3 spans 15 amino acids. V gave up 4 bases and J gave up 7 bases; unmatched junction bases: 7. The germline V gene has CDR1 SNHLY and CDR2 FYNNEI. The CDR3 DNA reads as TGTGCCAGCAGTGGGGGGACAGGGGGTTCCAATACGCAGTATTTT. It codes for CASSGGTGGSNTQYF.

The V gene is TRBV19, the J gene TRBJ1-5; D uncertain. V lost 1 base and J 1 base, leaving 8 bases between the germline ends. CDR1 and CDR2 from the germline V gene are LNHDA and SQIVND (reference sequence). CDR3 length equals 15 residues. The CDR3 DNA is TGTGCCAGTAGTATAGCGGGGAGGAGCAATCAGCCCCAGCATTTT. Translated, it gives CASSIAGRSNQPQHF.

The V gene is TRBV6-5, the J gene TRBJ2-1; D is undetermined. The germline V gene has CDR1 MNHEY and CDR2 SVGAGI. The V and J ends lost 2 bases and 0 bases respectively, with 8 bases between them. The CDR3 runs 15 residues. The CDR3 sequence: CASSYKRSSYNEQFF. DNA for the CDR3: TGTGCCAGCAGTTACAAGAGGTCCTCCTACAATGAGCAGTTCTTC.

J is TRBJ2-3 and V is TRBV30, with a weak D call TRBD2 (6 bases). The germline V gene encodes CDR1 GTSNPN and CDR2 SVGIG (reference sequence). There are 14 residues in the CDR3. V was pared by 5 bases and J by 0 bases, with 12 bases between. For the CDR3, the DNA is TGTGCCTGGGGGGTGGGAGGTAGCACAGATACGCAGTATTTT. Amino acids: CAWGVGGSTDTQYF.

This clone was seen only once. Here the CDR3 DNA reads TGTGCCAGCAGTGAACAGGGGGCCAATTCACCCCTCCACTTT. Protein: CASSEQGANSPLHF. This rearrangement joins TRBV25-1 to TRBJ1-6; 8 nucleotides match TRBD1. This CDR3 spans 14 amino acids. Per germline, CDR1 MGHDK and CDR2 SYGVNS. The V gene end was trimmed by 2 bases and the J gene end by 7 bases; junction bases not matched to a gene: 1.

This chain uses TRBV2 with TRBJ2-1; 7 bases agree with TRBD2. The CDR3 loop spans 18 amino acids. Per the germline V gene, CDR1 is SNHLY and CDR2 is FYNNEI. V shed 4 bases, J shed 0 bases, and the junction held 12 bases outside the gene matches. This CDR3 reads CASSALVLRESSYNEQFF. As DNA, the CDR3 is TGTGCCAGCAGTGCGTTGGTTTTGCGGGAGAGCTCCTACAATGAGCAGTTCTTC.

The gene calls are TRBV5-6 and TRBJ2-3; TRBD1 is a possible D gene (7 bases). Trimming removed 4 bases at V and 2 bases at J, with 14 bases between. CDR3 size: 15 residues. CDR1 is SGHDT and CDR2 is YYEEEE in the germline V gene. The CDR3 nucleotides are TGTGCCAGCAGCGGGGCAGGGGGGACCACAGATACGCAGTATTTT. This sequence encodes CASSGAGGTTDTQYF.

This clone has just a few counts. CDR3 bases: TGCGCCAGCAAGAGTTCTAGCGGGGGGAGGGGGCAGTACTTC. Translation: CASKSSSGGRGQYF. V usage is TRBV5-1 and J usage is TRBJ2-7; 11 bases fit TRBD2. J lost 9 bases, V lost 6 bases, and 11 bases had no gene match. Germline V CDR1 and CDR2: SGHRS, YFSETQ. The CDR3 loop spans 14 amino acids. Filled out from reference TRBV5-1 and TRBJ2-7, the complete variable domain reads KAGVTQTPRYLIKTRGQQVTLSCSPISGHRSVSWYQQTPGQGLQFLFEYFSETQRNKGNFPGRFSGRQFSNSRSEMNVSTLELGDSALYLCASKSSSGGRGQYFGPGTRLTVT.

The chain employs TRBV5-1 and TRBJ1-4; 7 nucleotides match TRBD1. This CDR3 has 15 residues. Germline V gives CDR1 SGHRS, CDR2 YFSETQ. The V and J ends lost 0 bases and 4 bases, in that order; junction bases with no gene match: 3. CDR3 bases: TGCGCCAGCAGCTTGGGCTCAGGGGGTAATGAAAAACTGTTTTTT. Its protein is CASSLGSGGNEKLFF.

The chain combines TRBV27 with TRBJ1-1, with D perhaps matching TRBD1 (6 bases). Germline assignment: CDR1 MNHEY and CDR2 SMNVEV (reference sequence). Trimming removed 2 bases at V and 0 bases at J, with 13 bases between. The CDR3 extends over 16 amino acids. CDR3: CASSLGPAGVNTEAFF. DNA of the CDR3: TGTGCCAGCAGTTTAGGCCCGGCAGGGGTGAACACTGAAGCTTTCTTT.

The V and J genes are TRBV27 and TRBJ2-4; maybe TRBD2 (6 bases). V was shortened by 2 bases and J by 6 bases, with 14 bases between the two germline ends. There are 15 residues in the CDR3. Germline lookup yields CDR1 MNHEY and CDR2 SMNVEV (reference sequence). The CDR3 spells CASSLGSSGLNIQYF. In nucleotides, the CDR3 is TGTGCCAGCAGTTTAGGGAGTAGCGGATTAAACATTCAGTACTTC.

This sequence joins TRBV6-5 and TRBJ2-5; the match to TRBD2 covers 8 bases. V lost 2 bases and J lost 4; bases outside the gene matches: 9. The CDR3 runs to 16 residues. In germline, CDR1 is MNHEY, CDR2 SVGAGI. In DNA, the CDR3 is TGTGCCAGCAGTTACGGGGTTAGCGGGGATGGAGAGACCCAGTACTTC. This gives the protein CASSYGVSGDGETQYF.

This clone was recorded once. The rearrangement links TRBV30 to TRBJ1-5; the match to TRBD1 covers 9 bases. The V segment lost 3 bases and the J segment 5 bases; nucleotides outside the gene matches: 5. CDR1 and CDR2 from the germline V gene are GTSNPN and SVGIG (reference sequence). This CDR3 contains 14 residues. The CDR3 coding sequence is TGTGCCTGGAGAGGGACAGGGAAAGATCAGCCCCAGCATTTT. It encodes CAWRGTGKDQPQHF. Full variable domain (remainder filled in from reference TRBV30 and TRBJ1-5): SQTIHQWPATLVQPVGSPLSLECTVEGTSNPNLYWYRQAAGRGLQLLFYSVGIGQISSEVPQNLSASRPQDRQFILSSKKLLLSDSGFYLCAWRGTGKDQPQHFGDGTRLSIL.

The CDR3 DNA follows: TGTGCCAGCAGCTTTTTAGTTTTGACAGGGGGGGCTCGGTCTGGCTACACCTTC. This gives the protein CASSFLVLTGGARSGYTF. The V gene is TRBV5-4, the J gene TRBJ1-2, with 9 bases fitting TRBD1. With 2 bases clipped from V and 7 bases from J, the junction kept 18 bases outside the gene matches. This CDR3 has 18 residues. CDR1 and CDR2 (germline): SGHNT, YYREEE (reference sequence). Full variable domain (remainder filled in from reference TRBV5-4 and TRBJ1-2): ETGVTQSPTHLIKTRGQQVTLRCSSQSGHNTVSWYQQALGQGPQFIFQYYREEENGRGNFPPRFSGLQFPNYSSELNVNALELDDSALYLCASSFLVLTGGARSGYTFGSGTRLTVV.

This clone was observed a few times. V and J are TRBV4-1 and TRBJ2-4; TRBD2 might be the D (5 bases). CDR3 length: 15 amino acids. Germline CDR1 is MGHRA and CDR2 is YSYEKL. Trimming cost V 0 bases and J 15 bases, with 21 bases left between them. The DNA for the CDR3 is TGCGCCAGCAGCCAAGAAAGCGCGGCTAGCTCTCGATTGTACTTC. Translated: CASSQESAASSRLYF.

The chain has TRBV19 and TRBJ1-3; D remains unclear. Looked up from germline, CDR1 is LNHDA and CDR2 is SQIVND (reference sequence). V was shortened by 5 bases and J by 7 bases, with 18 bases between the two germline ends. CDR3 length: 15 amino acids. CDR3: CASSFLPGAGNTIYF. DNA of the CDR3: TGTGCCAGTAGTTTCCTTCCGGGAGCGGGGAACACCATATATTTT.

The genes are TRBV6-5 and TRBJ1-5; D may be TRBD1 (5 bases). Germline-derived CDR1 and CDR2 are MNHEY and SVGAGI. V was cut by 5 bases and J by 0 bases, with 8 bases left in between. CDR3 length: 14 amino acids. The DNA for the CDR3 is TGTGCCAGCAGTGTCAGGGATAGCAATCAGCCCCAGCATTTT. Translated, it gives CASSVRDSNQPQHF.

The chain has TRBV4-1 and TRBJ2-2; weak D call: TRBD2 (5 bases). V was pared by 1 base and J by 1 base, with 10 bases between. Germline loops: CDR1 MGHRA, CDR2 YSYEKL. The CDR3 is 16 residues long. CDR3 nucleotides: TGCGCCAGCAGCCAAGCTGGACTCCTGAACACCGGGGAGCTGTTTTTT. This sequence encodes CASSQAGLLNTGELFF.

This rearrangement joins TRBV19 to TRBJ2-7; D gene uncertain. V was clipped by 4 bases and J by 3 bases, with 7 bases between them. Germline assignment: CDR1 LNHDA and CDR2 SQIVND (reference sequence). The CDR3 consists of 12 residues. The CDR3 loop is CASSNDNYEQYF. CDR3 sequence (DNA): TGTGCCAGTAGTAACGACAACTACGAGCAGTACTTC.